A single sample gave rise to the 30 T cell receptor beta chains below, sequenced in a study of T cells in Graves' hyperthyroidism and ophthalmopathy. Amplification of TCR beta CDR3 regions used RNA as the template. An initial round of RT-PCR targeting the TCR CDR3 relied on the HTBI primer set. From the multiplex PCR reads, TCRdb called clonotypes with MiXCR, one entry per CDR3 protein. Altogether hundreds of thousands of distinct CDR3 sequences are present, over 15% being singletons, with the ten largest covering approximately 57%. Sample: blood. All receptors derive from an older woman with Graves' ophthalmopathy.

This clonotype has at least ten counts. The chain has TRBV6-1 and TRBJ2-1; a weak D match, TRBD1 (5 bases). The CDR3 totals 14 residues. CDR1 is MNHNS and CDR2 is SASEGT in the germline V gene. The V end lost 6 bases, the J end lost 5 bases, and 14 bases lay between the germline ends. DNA of the CDR3: TGTGCCAGCAGAGCAGGGTTTCGGAACAATGAGCAGTTCTTC. Protein product: CASRAGFRNNEQFF.

This clonotype was found a few times. The CDR3 loop is CASTRRGAGTNTGELFF. The CDR3 DNA is TGTGCCAGCACCCGCAGAGGTGCTGGAACCAACACCGGGGAGCTGTTTTTT. The rearrangement links TRBV6-1 to TRBJ2-2; D is undetermined. V was cut by 7 bases and J by 2 bases, with 20 bases left in between. Germline V gene sequence: CDR1 MNHNS, CDR2 SASEGT. The CDR3 is made up of 17 amino acids.

This clonotype has ten or more counts. The chain links TRBV14 to TRBJ2-1; 10 bases are a match to TRBD1. V trimming: 0 bases; J trimming: 1 base; junction bases outside the gene matches: 15. This CDR3 is built from 21 residues. Germline V gene data show CDR1 as SGHDN and CDR2 as FVKESK. This CDR3 is CASSQDVRTGGQYRSYNEQFF. The CDR3 nucleotides are TGTGCCAGCAGCCAAGATGTTCGGACAGGGGGGCAATATCGGTCCTACAATGAGCAGTTCTTC.

Many counts were recorded for this clonotype. CDR3 residues: CASSLDGESYNEQFF. The CDR3, as DNA: TGCGCCAGCAGCTTGGACGGGGAATCATACAATGAGCAGTTCTTC. V is TRBV5-1 and J is TRBJ2-1; D might be TRBD2 (5 bases). This CDR3 region has 15 residues. V lost 0 bases and J 4 bases, leaving 11 bases between the germline ends. Germline V gives CDR1 SGHRS, CDR2 YFSETQ.

In its sample, this clonotype was seen many times. The rearrangement uses TRBV14 and TRBJ2-1, with 7 nucleotides matching TRBD2. The trim removed 2 bases at V and 2 bases at J, leaving 9 bases unmatched. Germline CDR1 is SGHDN and CDR2 is FVKESK. The CDR3 is 17 amino acids. Here the CDR3 reads CASSQSLGGGTYNEQFF. CDR3 bases: TGTGCCAGCAGCCAAAGTCTTGGGGGAGGGACCTACAATGAGCAGTTCTTC.

This clonotype was seen a handful of times. This chain joins TRBV4-1 and TRBJ2-2; 8 positions match TRBD1. V dropped 4 bases and J dropped 2; count of bases not matched to a gene: 6. Germline CDR1 reads MGHRA; CDR2 reads YSYEKL. This CDR3 comprises 16 residues. The CDR3 nucleotides read TGCGCCAGCAGCCCGCAGGGGGCGTATAACACCGGGGAGCTGTTTTTT. Translating it yields CASSPQGAYNTGELFF.

This clonotype was counted ten times or more. The genes are TRBV7-9 and TRBJ1-5; no clear D. Germline loops: CDR1 SEHNR, CDR2 FQNEAQ (reference sequence). The CDR3 spans 15 residues. Trimming took off 5 bases at V and 2 bases at J, with 13 bases between the two ends. DNA of the CDR3: TGTGCCAGCAGCCCACCAGGCGGTCGCAATCAGCCCCAGCATTTT. It yields the protein CASSPPGGRNQPQHF.

This clonotype was found a few times. This chain's CDR3 is CASSLAGTNLSYEQYF. The CDR3 DNA follows: TGTGCCAGCAGCTTGGCGGGGACAAACCTCTCCTACGAGCAGTACTTC. The chain joins TRBV5-6 to TRBJ2-7, with a weak D call TRBD1 (6 bases). Trimming took 0 bases from V and 0 from J, leaving 13 bases between them. The CDR3 runs 16 residues. The germline CDR1 and CDR2 sequences are SGHDT and YYEEEE. Full variable domain (missing parts from reference TRBV5-6 and TRBJ2-7): DAGVTQSPTHLIKTRGQQVTLRCSPKSGHDTVSWYQQALGQGPQFIFQYYEEEERQRGNFPDRFSGHQFPNYSSELNVNALLLGDSALYLCASSLAGTNLSYEQYFGPGTRLTVT.

This clonotype was picked up many times. The rearrangement links TRBV27 to TRBJ2-7; D remains unclear. The V end was cut by 2 bases, the J end by 3 bases, with 11 bases between. Germline lookup yields CDR1 MNHEY and CDR2 SMNVEV (reference sequence). This CDR3 region has 14 residues. CDR3 region: CASSLGQSLYEQYF. The CDR3 DNA reads as TGTGCCAGCAGTTTAGGGCAGAGCCTCTACGAGCAGTACTTC.

The rearrangement uses TRBV20-1 and TRBJ2-1; D remains unclear. Looked up from germline, CDR1 is DFQATT and CDR2 is SNEGSKA (reference sequence). CDR3 size: 12 residues. Between the trimmed V and J ends, which lost 6 bases and 5 bases, there was a span of 11 bases. Written as DNA, the CDR3 is TGCAGTGCCACCGGTAATAACAATGAGCAGTTCTTC. It is translated as CSATGNNNEQFF.

This chain links TRBV10-2 with TRBJ2-5, with D possibly being TRBD2 (5 bases). The germline V and J ends were trimmed by 6 bases and 2 bases, with 13 bases remaining between them. In germline, CDR1 is WSHSY, CDR2 SAAADI. The CDR3 extends over 14 amino acids. CDR3 in DNA: TGCGCCAGCAGCACCACTAGTGTTCAAGAGACCCAGTACTTC. Translation gives CASSTTSVQETQYF.

The V gene is TRBV19, the J gene TRBJ2-6; tentative D call: TRBD1 (5 bases). The CDR3 runs 15 residues. V lost 2 bases to trimming and J lost 2 bases, with 7 bases between them. CDR1 and CDR2 (germline): LNHDA, SQIVND (reference sequence). In nucleotides, the CDR3 is TGTGCCAGTAGTATACAGGGAACTGGGGCCAACGTCCTGACTTTC. It translates to CASSIQGTGANVLTF.

The J gene is TRBJ2-1, the V gene TRBV9; D not resolved. This CDR3 is built from 17 residues. Per germline, CDR1 SGDLS and CDR2 YYNGEE. The ends were cut back, 1 base at V and 5 bases at J, with 19 bases in the middle. For the CDR3, the DNA is TGTGCCAGCAGCGTAAGGGCAGCAGTGCGTGCCGACAATGAGCAGTTCTTC. Its translation is CASSVRAAVRADNEQFF.

The table lists this clonotype with many counts. The J gene is TRBJ2-7, the V gene TRBV20-1, with TRBD2 matching over 7 bases. This CDR3 is 14 amino acids long. The J segment lost 0 bases and the V segment lost 3 bases, leaving 5 bases of the junction unmatched. Germline values: CDR1 DFQATT, CDR2 SNEGSKA (reference sequence). This CDR3 reads CSARVGGLSYEQYF. CDR3 sequence (DNA): TGCAGTGCTAGGGTGGGAGGGCTCTCCTACGAGCAGTACTTC.

This clonotype occurred a few times. The chain combines TRBV4-2 with TRBJ1-1, with 8 bases that match TRBD1. This CDR3 region has 14 residues. Trimming cost V 8 bases and J 5 bases; bases outside gene matches: 10. Germline assignment: CDR1 LGHNA and CDR2 YNFKEQ. Here the CDR3 DNA reads TGTGCCAGCGGACGTACAGGGGGTTGGACTGAAGCTTTCTTT. Protein: CASGRTGGWTEAFF.

Remarks on this clonotype: A much bigger clone sits one base away, suggesting this may be a read error. This rearrangement joins TRBV7-2 to TRBJ1-2; D is perhaps TRBD1 (5 bases). Germline V lookup: CDR1 SGHTA, CDR2 FQGNSA. CDR3 length equals 15 residues. CDR3 loop: CASSLARGAGYGNTF. The CDR3 DNA follows: TGTGCCAGCAGCTTAGCTCGGGGCGCAGGCTATGGCAACACCTTC.

This clonotype was observed a handful of times. The chain has TRBV20-1 and TRBJ1-1, with TRBD1 as a possible D gene (5 bases). The CDR3 sequence is 13 residues long. Germline CDR1 DFQATT, CDR2 SNEGSKA (reference sequence). V dropped 0 bases and J dropped 5 bases, with 10 bases sitting between them. In DNA, the CDR3 is TGCAGTGCTAGAGATGGGGGGGAAACTGAAGCTTTCTTT. As protein: CSARDGGETEAFF.

CDR3 sequence reads: CASSPTGTLQPQHF. The CDR3 region has the DNA TGTGCCAGCAGCCCAACAGGGACCTTACAGCCCCAGCATTTT. The rearrangement uses TRBV7-9 and TRBJ1-5; a weak D match, TRBD1 (6 bases). The CDR3 is made up of 14 amino acids. The V end was cut by 5 bases, the J end by 7 bases, with 15 bases between. Per the germline V gene, CDR1 is SEHNR and CDR2 is FQNEAQ (reference sequence).

The V call is TRBV6-1, the J call TRBJ2-6, with TRBD1 matching 7 bases. Looked up from germline, CDR1 is MNHNS and CDR2 is SASEGT. J lost 1 base, V lost 6 bases, and 9 bases had no gene match. The CDR3 contains 17 residues. The CDR3 reads CASSPRGRGSGANVLTF. Written as DNA, the CDR3 is TGTGCCAGCAGCCCCAGGGGGAGAGGATCTGGGGCCAACGTCCTGACTTTC.

This clonotype has at least ten counts. The chain has TRBV19 and TRBJ2-1; tentative D call: TRBD1 (6 bases). Germline CDR1 reads LNHDA; CDR2 reads SQIVND (reference sequence). The V gene lost 6 bases and the J gene lost 1 base, with 13 bases spanning the gap. The CDR3 loop spans 15 amino acids. The DNA for the CDR3 is TGTGCCAGTAGCCATAACAGGGTTTCCTACAATGAGCAGTTCTTC. Translating gives CASSHNRVSYNEQFF.

This clonotype has ten or more counts. The chain has TRBV28 and TRBJ2-7, with TRBD1 matching over 7 bases. Germline-derived CDR1 and CDR2 are MDHEN and SYDVKM. This CDR3 is built from 14 residues. Losses at the gene ends were 3 bases for V and 3 bases for J; bases not matched to a gene: 5. The CDR3 bases are TGTGCCAGCAGTTTGACGGCAGGGGGCTACGAGCAGTACTTC. This translates into CASSLTAGGYEQYF.

This rearrangement joins TRBV9 to TRBJ1-5; possibly TRBD1 for D (5 bases). CDR3 length equals 15 residues. The V gene's germline CDR1 is SGDLS and CDR2 YYNGEE. The V gene lost 3 bases and the J gene lost 0 bases, with 10 bases spanning the gap. DNA for the CDR3: TGTGCCAGCAGCGCGGGGGACTTTAGCAATCAGCCCCAGCATTTT. The encoded protein is CASSAGDFSNQPQHF.

The chain combines TRBV9 with TRBJ2-3; D tentatively reads TRBD1 or TRBD2 (6 bases each). CDR3 length equals 16 residues. Trimming left V 0 bases short and J 1 base short, with 12 bases between. Germline V gene data show CDR1 as SGDLS and CDR2 as YYNGEE. In DNA form, the CDR3 reads TGTGCCAGCAGCGTAGGAAGGGGGGCCGGCACAGATACGCAGTATTTT. Translating gives CASSVGRGAGTDTQYF.

This clonotype is a singleton in its sample. V is TRBV11-2 and J is TRBJ2-5, with D perhaps matching TRBD1 (6 bases). Deletions cut 2 bases from V and 4 bases from J, with 14 bases between. CDR1 is SGHAT, CDR2 FQNNGV, per germline. CDR3 size: 15 residues. The CDR3 protein is CASSLRAGVVETQYF. The CDR3 DNA is TGTGCCAGCAGCTTACGGGCAGGGGTTGTAGAGACCCAGTACTTC.

This clonotype was observed at least ten times. The V gene is TRBV2, the J gene TRBJ2-3, with D perhaps matching TRBD1 (6 bases). Deletions cut 5 bases from V and 1 base from J, with 28 bases between. The length of the CDR3 is 20 residues. CDR1 and CDR2 (germline): SNHLY, FYNNEI. CDR3 bases: TGTGCCAGCAGTCGGAGTCGTACAGGGTCCGTCGGTGGTGGCACAGATACGCAGTATTTT. Protein sequence: CASSRSRTGSVGGGTDTQYF.

To note about this clonotype: Since no conserved phenylalanine or tryptophan closes the CDR3, a read error is the likely cause. The chain uses TRBV28 and TRBJ2-7, with a possible D match to TRBD1 (6 bases). The V end was cut by 2 bases, the J end by 5 bases, with 10 bases between. Per germline, CDR1 MDHEN and CDR2 SYDVKM. The length of the CDR3 is 13 residues. CDR3 sequence reads: CASSLQGQHEQYL. The CDR3 nucleotides read TGTGCCAGCAGTTTACAGGGGCAACACGAGCAGTACCTC.

The V call is TRBV5-1, the J call TRBJ2-7; 8 bases are shared with TRBD2. V lost 5 bases to trimming and J lost 6 bases; unmatched junction nucleotides: 10. CDR3 length: 14 residues. Per the germline V gene, CDR1 is SGHRS and CDR2 is YFSETQ. In nucleotides, the CDR3 is TGCGCCAGCAGTCTCGGGGGGGGAGAAGGCGAGCAGTACTTC. It yields the protein CASSLGGGEGEQYF. Supplemented by reference TRBV5-1 and TRBJ2-7, the full variable domain reads KAGVTQTPRYLIKTRGQQVTLSCSPISGHRSVSWYQQTPGQGLQFLFEYFSETQRNKGNFPGRFSGRQFSNSRSEMNVSTLELGDSALYLCASSLGGGEGEQYFGPGTRLTVT.

This clonotype was detected many times. The chain joins TRBV5-1 to TRBJ2-7; TRBD1 aligns across 8 bases. The CDR3 totals 14 residues. The J segment lost 5 bases and the V segment lost 4 bases, leaving 8 bases of the junction unmatched. Germline loops: CDR1 SGHRS, CDR2 YFSETQ. CDR3 DNA: TGCGCCAGCAGCCTGGGTCTGACAGGGGACGAGCAGTACTTC. It is translated as CASSLGLTGDEQYF. The full variable domain, completed using reference TRBV5-1 and TRBJ2-7, is KAGVTQTPRYLIKTRGQQVTLSCSPISGHRSVSWYQQTPGQGLQFLFEYFSETQRNKGNFPGRFSGRQFSNSRSEMNVSTLELGDSALYLCASSLGLTGDEQYFGPGTRLTVT.

This clonotype showed up many times. The CDR3 DNA sequence: TGCAGTGCTTTCGGGAGGGGTGAGACCGAGCAGTACTTC. Protein product: CSAFGRGETEQYF. The rearrangement links TRBV20-1 to TRBJ2-7; TRBD2 agrees at 8 bases. The CDR3 is 13 amino acids. Germline CDR1 is DFQATT and CDR2 is SNEGSKA (reference sequence). The trim removed 5 bases at V and 6 bases at J, leaving 9 bases unmatched.

This chain joins TRBV5-1 and TRBJ2-5; D is unresolved. This CDR3 is 12 amino acids long. The germline gives CDR1 SGHRS, CDR2 YFSETQ. Trimming removed 3 bases at V and 5 bases at J, with 8 bases between. The CDR3 DNA reads TGCGCCAGCAGCTACACGATGGAGACCCAGTACTTC. Translated: CASSYTMETQYF. The full variable domain, with the rest looked up from reference TRBV5-1 and TRBJ2-5, is KAGVTQTPRYLIKTRGQQVTLSCSPISGHRSVSWYQQTPGQGLQFLFEYFSETQRNKGNFPGRFSGRQFSNSRSEMNVSTLELGDSALYLCASSYTMETQYFGPGTRLLVL.